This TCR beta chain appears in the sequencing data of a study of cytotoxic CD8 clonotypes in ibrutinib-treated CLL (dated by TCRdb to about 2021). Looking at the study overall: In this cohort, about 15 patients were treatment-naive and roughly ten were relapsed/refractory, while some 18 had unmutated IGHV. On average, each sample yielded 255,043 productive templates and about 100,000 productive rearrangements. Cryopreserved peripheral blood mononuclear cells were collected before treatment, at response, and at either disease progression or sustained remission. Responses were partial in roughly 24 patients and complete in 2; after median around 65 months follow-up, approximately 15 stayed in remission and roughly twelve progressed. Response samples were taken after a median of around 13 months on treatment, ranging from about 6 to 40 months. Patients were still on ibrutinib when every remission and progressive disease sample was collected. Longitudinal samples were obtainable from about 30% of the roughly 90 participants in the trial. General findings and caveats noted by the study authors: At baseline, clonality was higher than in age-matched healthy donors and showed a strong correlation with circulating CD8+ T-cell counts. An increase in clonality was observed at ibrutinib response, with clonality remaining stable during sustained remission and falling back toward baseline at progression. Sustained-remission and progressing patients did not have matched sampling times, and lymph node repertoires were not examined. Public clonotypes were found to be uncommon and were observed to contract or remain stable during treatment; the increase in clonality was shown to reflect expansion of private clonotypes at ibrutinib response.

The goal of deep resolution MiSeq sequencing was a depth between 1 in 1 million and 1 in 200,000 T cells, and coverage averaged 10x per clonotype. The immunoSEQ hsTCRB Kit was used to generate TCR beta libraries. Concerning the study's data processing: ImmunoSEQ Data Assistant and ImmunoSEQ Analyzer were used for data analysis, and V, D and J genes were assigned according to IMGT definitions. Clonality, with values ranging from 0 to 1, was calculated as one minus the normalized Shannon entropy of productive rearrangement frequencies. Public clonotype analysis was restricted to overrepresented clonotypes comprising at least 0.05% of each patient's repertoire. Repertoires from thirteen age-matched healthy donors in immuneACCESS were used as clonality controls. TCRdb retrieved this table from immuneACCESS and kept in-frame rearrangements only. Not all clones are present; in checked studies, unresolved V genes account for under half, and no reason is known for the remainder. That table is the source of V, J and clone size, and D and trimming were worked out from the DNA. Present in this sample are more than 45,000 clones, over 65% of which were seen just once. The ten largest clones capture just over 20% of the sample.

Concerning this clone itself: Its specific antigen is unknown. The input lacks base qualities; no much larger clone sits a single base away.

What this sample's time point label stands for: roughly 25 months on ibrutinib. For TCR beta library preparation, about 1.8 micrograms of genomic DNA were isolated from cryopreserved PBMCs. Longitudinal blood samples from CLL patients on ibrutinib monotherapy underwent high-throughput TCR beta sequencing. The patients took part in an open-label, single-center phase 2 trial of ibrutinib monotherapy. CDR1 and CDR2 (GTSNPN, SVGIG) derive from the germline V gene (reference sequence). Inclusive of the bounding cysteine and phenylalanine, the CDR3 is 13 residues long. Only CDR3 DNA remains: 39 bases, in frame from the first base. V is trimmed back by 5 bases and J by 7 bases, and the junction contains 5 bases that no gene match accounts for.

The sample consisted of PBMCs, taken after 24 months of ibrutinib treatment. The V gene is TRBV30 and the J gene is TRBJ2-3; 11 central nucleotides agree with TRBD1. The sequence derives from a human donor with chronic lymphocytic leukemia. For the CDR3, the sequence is CAWGQGAQYTQYF. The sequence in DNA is TGTGCCTGGGGACAGGGGGCACAATATACGCAGTATTTT.